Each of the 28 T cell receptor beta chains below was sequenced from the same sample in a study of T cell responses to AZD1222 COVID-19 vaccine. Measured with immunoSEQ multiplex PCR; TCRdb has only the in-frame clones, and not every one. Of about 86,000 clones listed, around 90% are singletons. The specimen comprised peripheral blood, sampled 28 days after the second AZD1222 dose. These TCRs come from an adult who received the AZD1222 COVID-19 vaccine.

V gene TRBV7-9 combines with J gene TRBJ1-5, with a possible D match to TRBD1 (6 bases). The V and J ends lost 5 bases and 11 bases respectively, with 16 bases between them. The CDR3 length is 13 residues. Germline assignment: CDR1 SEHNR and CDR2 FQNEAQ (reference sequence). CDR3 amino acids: CASSQARGETQHF. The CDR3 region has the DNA TGTGCCAGCAGCCAAGCCAGGGGCGAGACCCAGCATTTT.

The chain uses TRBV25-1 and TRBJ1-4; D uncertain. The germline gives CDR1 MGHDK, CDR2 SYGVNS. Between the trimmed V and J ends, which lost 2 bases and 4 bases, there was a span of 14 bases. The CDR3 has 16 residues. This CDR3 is CASSETPRMHNEKLFF. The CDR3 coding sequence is TGTGCCAGCAGTGAAACACCCAGGATGCATAATGAAAAACTGTTTTTT.

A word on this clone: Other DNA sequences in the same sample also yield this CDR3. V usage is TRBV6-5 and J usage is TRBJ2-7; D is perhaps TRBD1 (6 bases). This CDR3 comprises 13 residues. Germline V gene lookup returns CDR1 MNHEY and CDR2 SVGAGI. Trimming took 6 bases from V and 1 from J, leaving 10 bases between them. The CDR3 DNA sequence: TGTGCCAGCAGCCCCGGACAGTCCTACGAGCAGTACTTC. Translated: CASSPGQSYEQYF.

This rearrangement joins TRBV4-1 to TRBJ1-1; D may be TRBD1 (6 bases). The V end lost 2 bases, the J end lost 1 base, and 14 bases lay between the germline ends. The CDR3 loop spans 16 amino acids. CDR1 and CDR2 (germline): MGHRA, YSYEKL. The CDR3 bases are TGCGCCAGCAGCCAACCTAGGACAGAACCGAACACTGAAGCTTTCTTT. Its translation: CASSQPRTEPNTEAFF.

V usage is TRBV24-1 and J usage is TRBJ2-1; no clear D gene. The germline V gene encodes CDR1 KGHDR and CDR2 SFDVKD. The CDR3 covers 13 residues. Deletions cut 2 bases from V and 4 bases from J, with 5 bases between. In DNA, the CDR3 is TGTGCCACCAGTGATTCTAAATACAATGAGCAGTTCTTC. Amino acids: CATSDSKYNEQFF.

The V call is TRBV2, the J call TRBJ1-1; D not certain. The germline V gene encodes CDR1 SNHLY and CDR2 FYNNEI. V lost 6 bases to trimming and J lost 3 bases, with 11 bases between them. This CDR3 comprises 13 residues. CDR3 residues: CASRPRRDTEAFF. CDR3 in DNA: TGTGCCAGCAGGCCGAGGCGGGACACTGAAGCTTTCTTT.

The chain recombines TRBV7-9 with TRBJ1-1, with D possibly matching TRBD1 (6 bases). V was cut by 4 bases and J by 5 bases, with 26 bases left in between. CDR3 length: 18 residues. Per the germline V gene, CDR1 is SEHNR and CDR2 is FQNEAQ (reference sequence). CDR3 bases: TGTGCCAGCAGCTCACCCCTGGGGGGCCAGGAGATGGGTACTGAAGCTTTCTTT. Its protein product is CASSSPLGGQEMGTEAFF.

The CDR3 here is CAISETGSQEKLFF. DNA for the CDR3: TGTGCCATCAGTGAGACAGGGAGTCAAGAAAAACTGTTTTTT. The chain carries TRBV10-3 and TRBJ1-4, with D tentatively TRBD1 (6 bases). The CDR3 contains 14 residues. CDR1 and CDR2 from the germline V gene are ENHRY and SYGVKD. V lost 2 bases and J 8 bases, leaving 12 bases between the germline ends.

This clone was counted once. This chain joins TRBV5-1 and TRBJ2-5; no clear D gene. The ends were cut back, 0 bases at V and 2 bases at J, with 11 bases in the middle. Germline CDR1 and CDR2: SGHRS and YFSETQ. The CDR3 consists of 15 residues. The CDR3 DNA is TGCGCCAGCAGCTTGGAGCTAGAACGACAAGAGACCCAGTACTTC. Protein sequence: CASSLELERQETQYF.

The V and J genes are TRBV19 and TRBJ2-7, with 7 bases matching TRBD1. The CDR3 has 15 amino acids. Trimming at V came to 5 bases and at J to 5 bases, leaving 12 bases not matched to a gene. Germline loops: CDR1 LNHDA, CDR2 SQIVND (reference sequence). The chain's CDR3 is CASSPRATGLNEQYV. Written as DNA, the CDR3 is TGTGCCAGTAGTCCCCGGGCGACAGGGCTCAACGAGCAGTACGTC.

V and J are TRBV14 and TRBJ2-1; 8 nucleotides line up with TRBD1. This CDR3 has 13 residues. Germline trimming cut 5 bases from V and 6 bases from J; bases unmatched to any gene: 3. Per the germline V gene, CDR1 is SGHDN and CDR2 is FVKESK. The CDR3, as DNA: TGTGCCAGCAGCAGGACAGGGTTCAATGAGCAGTTCTTC. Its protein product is CASSRTGFNEQFF.

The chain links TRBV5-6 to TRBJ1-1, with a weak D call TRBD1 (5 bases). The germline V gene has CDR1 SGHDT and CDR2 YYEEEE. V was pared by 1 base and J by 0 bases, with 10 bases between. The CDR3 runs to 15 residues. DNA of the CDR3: TGTGCCAGCAGCTTGCTAGAGGGGCTGAACACTGAAGCTTTCTTT. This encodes CASSLLEGLNTEAFF.

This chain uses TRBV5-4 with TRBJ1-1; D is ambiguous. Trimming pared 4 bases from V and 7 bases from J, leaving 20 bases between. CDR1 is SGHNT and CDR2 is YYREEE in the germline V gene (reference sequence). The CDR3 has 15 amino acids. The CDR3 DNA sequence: TGTGCCAGCAGCGCAACCTCCTCCCCCAGCTATGAAGCTTTCTTT. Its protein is CASSATSSPSYEAFF.

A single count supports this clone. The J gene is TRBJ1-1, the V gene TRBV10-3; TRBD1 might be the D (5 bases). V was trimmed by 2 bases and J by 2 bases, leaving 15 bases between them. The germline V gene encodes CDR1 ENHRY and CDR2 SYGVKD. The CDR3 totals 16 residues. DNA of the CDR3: TGTGCCATCAGTGAGATCGGAGACAGCCAAAACACTGAAGCTTTCTTT. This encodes CAISEIGDSQNTEAFF.

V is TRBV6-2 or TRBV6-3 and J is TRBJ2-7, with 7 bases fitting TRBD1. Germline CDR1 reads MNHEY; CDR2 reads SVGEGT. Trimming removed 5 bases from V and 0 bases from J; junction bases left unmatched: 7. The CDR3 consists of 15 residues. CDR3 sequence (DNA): TGTGCCAGCAGTCCGACGACAGGGACCTCCTACGAGCAGTACTTC. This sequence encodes CASSPTTGTSYEQYF.

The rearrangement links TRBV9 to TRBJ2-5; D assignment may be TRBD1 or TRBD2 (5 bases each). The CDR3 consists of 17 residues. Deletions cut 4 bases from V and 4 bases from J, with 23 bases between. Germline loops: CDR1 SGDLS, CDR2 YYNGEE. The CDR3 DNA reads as TGTGCCAGCAGCCCCCGGGGTGGGGCTCGGACCGCAGAGACCCAGTACTTC. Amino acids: CASSPRGGARTAETQYF.

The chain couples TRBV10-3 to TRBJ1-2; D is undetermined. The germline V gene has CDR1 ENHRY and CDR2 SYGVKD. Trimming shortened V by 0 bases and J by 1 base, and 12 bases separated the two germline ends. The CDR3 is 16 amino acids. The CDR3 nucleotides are TGTGCCATCAGTGAGTCGCCCCTGGACCGTAACTATGGCTACACCTTC. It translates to CAISESPLDRNYGYTF.

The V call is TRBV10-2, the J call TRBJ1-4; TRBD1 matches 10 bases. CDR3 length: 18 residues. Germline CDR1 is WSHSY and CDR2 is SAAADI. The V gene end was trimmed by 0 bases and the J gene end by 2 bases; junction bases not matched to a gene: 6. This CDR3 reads CASSESRQGAFTNEKLFF. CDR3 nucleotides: TGCGCCAGCAGTGAGTCAAGACAGGGGGCATTTACTAATGAAAAACTGTTTTTT.

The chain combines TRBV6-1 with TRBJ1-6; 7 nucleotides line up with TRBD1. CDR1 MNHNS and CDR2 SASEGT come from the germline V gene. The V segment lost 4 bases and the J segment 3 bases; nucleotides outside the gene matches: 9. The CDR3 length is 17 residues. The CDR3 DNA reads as TGTGCCAGCAGTGCGGAGACAGGGCCGATCTATAATTCACCCCTCCACTTT. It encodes CASSAETGPIYNSPLHF.

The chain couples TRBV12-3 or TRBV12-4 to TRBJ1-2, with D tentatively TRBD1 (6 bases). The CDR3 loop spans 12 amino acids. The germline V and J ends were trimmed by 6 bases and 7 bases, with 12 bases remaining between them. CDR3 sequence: CASSGAGAGYTF. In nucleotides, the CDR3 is TGTGCCAGCAGCGGGGCAGGGGCTGGCTACACCTTC.

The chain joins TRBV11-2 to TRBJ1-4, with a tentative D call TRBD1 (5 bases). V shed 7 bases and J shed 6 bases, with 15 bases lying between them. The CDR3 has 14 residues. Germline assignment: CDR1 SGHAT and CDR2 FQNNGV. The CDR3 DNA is TGTGCCAGCACGCCGGGACCGCCGGATGAAAAACTGTTTTTT. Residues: CASTPGPPDEKLFF.

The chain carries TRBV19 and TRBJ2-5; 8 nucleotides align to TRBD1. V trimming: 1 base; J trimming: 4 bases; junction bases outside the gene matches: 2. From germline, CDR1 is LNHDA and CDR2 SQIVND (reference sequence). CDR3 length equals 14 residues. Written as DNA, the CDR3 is TGTGCCAGTAGTATAGGCAGGGGGCGAGAGACCCAGTACTTC. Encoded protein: CASSIGRGRETQYF.

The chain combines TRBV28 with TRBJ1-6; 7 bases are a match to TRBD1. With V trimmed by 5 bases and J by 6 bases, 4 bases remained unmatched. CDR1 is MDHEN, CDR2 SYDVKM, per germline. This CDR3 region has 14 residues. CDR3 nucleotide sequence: TGTGCCAGCAGTCCTCGACAGGGTAATTCACCCCTCCACTTT. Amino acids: CASSPRQGNSPLHF.

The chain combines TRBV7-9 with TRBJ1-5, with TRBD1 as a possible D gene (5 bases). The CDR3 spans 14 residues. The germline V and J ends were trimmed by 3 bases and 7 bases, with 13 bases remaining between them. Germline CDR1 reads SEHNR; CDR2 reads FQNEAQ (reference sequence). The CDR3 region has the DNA TGTGCCAGCAGCTTGGGGGGGGTCGGACAGCCCCAGCATTTT. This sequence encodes CASSLGGVGQPQHF.

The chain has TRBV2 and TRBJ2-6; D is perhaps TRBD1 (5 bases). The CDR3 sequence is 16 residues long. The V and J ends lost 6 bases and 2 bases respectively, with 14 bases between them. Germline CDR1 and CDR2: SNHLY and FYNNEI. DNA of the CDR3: TGTGCCAGCAGCATCCAGGGTTTCCCTGGGGCCAACGTCCTGACTTTC. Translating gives CASSIQGFPGANVLTF.

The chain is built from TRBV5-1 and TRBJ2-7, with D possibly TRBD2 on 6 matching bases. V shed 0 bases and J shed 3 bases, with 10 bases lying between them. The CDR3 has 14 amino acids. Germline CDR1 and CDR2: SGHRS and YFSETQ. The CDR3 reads CASSLGGIVYEQYF. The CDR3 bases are TGCGCCAGCAGCTTGGGCGGGATCGTCTACGAGCAGTACTTC.

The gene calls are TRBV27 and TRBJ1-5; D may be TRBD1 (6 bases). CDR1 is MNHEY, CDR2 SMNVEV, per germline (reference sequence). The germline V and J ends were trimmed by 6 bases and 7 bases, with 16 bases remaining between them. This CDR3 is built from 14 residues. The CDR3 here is CASSFGGGQQPQHF. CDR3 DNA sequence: TGTGCCAGCAGCTTCGGGGGGGGCCAGCAGCCCCAGCATTTT.

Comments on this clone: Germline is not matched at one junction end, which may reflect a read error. This CDR3 reads CASSLATSGGSTDTQYF. The CDR3 region has the DNA TGTGCTAGCAGCTTGGCTACTAGCGGGGGCAGCACAGATACGCAGTATTTT. The chain links TRBV7-7 to TRBJ2-3; 11 nucleotides match TRBD2. The CDR3 loop spans 17 amino acids. Germline lookup yields CDR1 SSHAT and CDR2 FNYEAQ (reference sequence).